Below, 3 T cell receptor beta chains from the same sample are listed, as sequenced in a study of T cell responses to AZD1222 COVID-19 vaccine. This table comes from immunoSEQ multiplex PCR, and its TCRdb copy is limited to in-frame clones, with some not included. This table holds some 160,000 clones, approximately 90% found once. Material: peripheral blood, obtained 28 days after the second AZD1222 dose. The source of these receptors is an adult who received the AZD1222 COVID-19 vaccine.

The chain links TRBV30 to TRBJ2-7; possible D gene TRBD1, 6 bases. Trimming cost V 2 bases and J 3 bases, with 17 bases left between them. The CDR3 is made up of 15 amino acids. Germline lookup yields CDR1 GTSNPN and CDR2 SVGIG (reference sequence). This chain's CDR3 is CAWSLQGSKFYEQYF. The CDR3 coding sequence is TGTGCCTGGAGTCTGCAGGGGTCAAAATTCTACGAGCAGTACTTC.

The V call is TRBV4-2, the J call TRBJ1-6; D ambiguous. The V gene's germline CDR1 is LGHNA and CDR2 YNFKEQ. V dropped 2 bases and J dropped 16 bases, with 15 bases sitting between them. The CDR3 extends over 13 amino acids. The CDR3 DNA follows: TGTGCCAGCAGCCAATTAGACCGCACCGAACTCCACTTT. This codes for CASSQLDRTELHF.

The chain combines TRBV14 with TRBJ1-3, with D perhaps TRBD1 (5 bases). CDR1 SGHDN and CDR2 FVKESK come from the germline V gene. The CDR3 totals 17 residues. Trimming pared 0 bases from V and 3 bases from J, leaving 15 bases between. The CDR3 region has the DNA TGTGCCAGCAGCCAAGATATTGGACAACTAGGTGGAAACACCATATATTTT. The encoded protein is CASSQDIGQLGGNTIYF.